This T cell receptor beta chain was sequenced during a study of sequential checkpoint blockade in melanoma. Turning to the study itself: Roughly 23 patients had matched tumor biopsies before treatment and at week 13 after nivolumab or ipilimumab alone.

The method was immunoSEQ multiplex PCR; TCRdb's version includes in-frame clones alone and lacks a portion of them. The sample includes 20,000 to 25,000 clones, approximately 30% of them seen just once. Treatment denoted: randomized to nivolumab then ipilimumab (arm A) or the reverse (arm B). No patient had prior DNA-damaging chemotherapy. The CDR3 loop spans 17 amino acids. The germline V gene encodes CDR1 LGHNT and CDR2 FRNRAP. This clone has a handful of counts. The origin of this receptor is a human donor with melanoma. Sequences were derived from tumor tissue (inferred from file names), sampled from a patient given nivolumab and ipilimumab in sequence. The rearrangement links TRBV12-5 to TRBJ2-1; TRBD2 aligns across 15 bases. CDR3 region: CASFGLAGGSSYNEQFF. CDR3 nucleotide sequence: TGTGCCAGTTTCGGACTAGCGGGAGGGTCCTCCTACAATGAGCAGTTCTTC.